Below, 18 T cell receptor beta chains from the same sample are listed, as sequenced in a study of cytomegalovirus exposure and HLA in healthy donors. Sequencing used immunoSEQ multiplex PCR; TCRdb keeps in-frame clones, though not all of them. The repertoire includes about 130,000 clones, 82% of them detected once, and 30% sits in the top ten. Sequencing was carried out using PBMCs. These receptors all stem from a man aged 30 to 45 in good health and CMV-seropositive.

The chain combines TRBV7-2 with TRBJ2-7; D is unclear. V dropped 2 bases and J dropped 4 bases, with 6 bases sitting between them. Germline CDR1 is SGHTA and CDR2 is FQGNSA. This CDR3 has 12 residues. As DNA, the CDR3 is TGTGCCAGCAGCTTAAACGGGTACGAGCAGTACTTC. Encoded protein: CASSLNGYEQYF. Variable domain in full (rest from reference TRBV7-2 and TRBJ2-7): GAGVSQSPSNKVTEKGKDVELRCDPISGHTALYWYRQSLGQGLEFLIYFQGNSAPDKSGLPSDRFSAERTGGSVSTLTIQRTQQEDSAVYLCASSLNGYEQYFGPGTRLTVT.

The genes are TRBV30 and TRBJ2-7, with TRBD1 as a possible D gene (6 bases). The germline gives CDR1 GTSNPN, CDR2 SVGIG (reference sequence). The CDR3 covers 13 residues. The germline V and J ends were trimmed by 2 bases and 1 base, with 9 bases remaining between them. CDR3 bases: TGTGCCTGGAGTCCGGGACATTCCTACGAGCAGTACTTC. Its protein product is CAWSPGHSYEQYF. Looking up the rest from reference TRBV30 and TRBJ2-7 gives the full variable domain: SQTIHQWPATLVQPVGSPLSLECTVEGTSNPNLYWYRQAAGRGLQLLFYSVGIGQISSEVPQNLSASRPQDRQFILSSKKLLLSDSGFYLCAWSPGHSYEQYFGPGTRLTVT.

This clone was seen more than once but under ten times. The chain combines TRBV7-9 with TRBJ1-2; possibly TRBD1 for D (6 bases). Per germline, CDR1 SEHNR and CDR2 FQNEAQ (reference sequence). Trimming cost V 5 bases and J 6 bases, with 16 bases left between them. CDR3 length equals 14 residues. CDR3 in amino acids: CASSHQQGGDGYTF. The DNA of the CDR3 is TGTGCCAGCAGCCACCAACAGGGAGGGGATGGCTACACCTTC. The variable domain in full, with the rest retrieved from reference TRBV7-9 and TRBJ1-2, is DTGVSQNPRHKITKRGQNVTFRCDPISEHNRLYWYRQTLGQGPEFLTYFQNEAQLEKSRLLSDRFSAERPKGSFSTLEIQRTEQGDSAMYLCASSHQQGGDGYTFGSGTRLTVV.

The chain links TRBV7-3 to TRBJ2-3, with D maybe TRBD2 (5 bases). This CDR3 contains 13 residues. V lost 8 bases and J 2 bases, leaving 11 bases between the germline ends. The germline V gene encodes CDR1 SGHTA and CDR2 FQGTGA. The CDR3 region has the DNA TGTGCCAGCGCGACTACTCTCACAGATACGCAGTATTTT. Protein product: CASATTLTDTQYF.

This sequence joins TRBV5-1 and TRBJ1-2, with a possible D match to TRBD1 (5 bases). Per germline, CDR1 SGHRS and CDR2 YFSETQ. V lost 0 bases to trimming and J lost 5 bases, with 14 bases between them. The CDR3 runs to 15 residues. The CDR3 sequence is CASSLERGKGYGYTF. CDR3 nucleotide sequence: TGCGCCAGCAGCTTGGAAAGGGGAAAGGGATATGGCTACACCTTC.

This clone turned up a few times. The chain combines TRBV19 with TRBJ1-2, with TRBD1 identical over 7 bases. V was clipped by 8 bases and J by 5 bases; unmatched bases: 11. There are 14 residues in the CDR3. Germline V gene lookup returns CDR1 LNHDA and CDR2 SQIVND (reference sequence). The CDR3 DNA is TGTGCCAGTTTACCACAGGGGCCGCGGTATGGCTACACCTTC. As protein: CASLPQGPRYGYTF.

This chain joins TRBV5-1 and TRBJ2-1; no clear D. V shed 2 bases and J shed 2 bases, with 14 bases lying between them. Per the germline V gene, CDR1 is SGHRS and CDR2 is YFSETQ. This CDR3 is 16 amino acids long. The CDR3 loop is CASSLGGQITYNEQFF. The DNA for the CDR3 is TGCGCCAGCAGCTTAGGCGGCCAAATTACCTACAATGAGCAGTTCTTC.

This rearrangement joins TRBV7-3 to TRBJ1-6; weak D call: TRBD1 (5 bases). The germline CDR1 and CDR2 sequences are SGHTA and FQGTGA. This CDR3 is 15 amino acids long. Trimming removed 0 bases at V and 7 bases at J, with 10 bases between. CDR3 protein: CASSLTTEWNSPLHF. CDR3 DNA sequence: TGTGCCAGCAGCTTAACGACAGAGTGGAATTCACCCCTCCACTTT. Full variable domain (missing parts from reference TRBV7-3 and TRBJ1-6): GAGVSQTPSNKVTEKGKYVELRCDPISGHTALYWYRQSLGQGPEFLIYFQGTGAADDSGLPNDRFFAVRPEGSVSTLKIQRTERGDSAVYLCASSLTTEWNSPLHFGNGTRLTVT.

The chain links TRBV28 to TRBJ2-1; the match to TRBD1 covers 11 bases. The CDR3 runs to 16 residues. V shed 4 bases, J shed 7 bases, and the junction held 9 bases outside the gene matches. Germline values: CDR1 MDHEN, CDR2 SYDVKM. The CDR3 DNA reads TGTGCCAGCAGTTCCCCTCCGGGACAGGGGGGGAATGAGCAGTTCTTC. As protein: CASSSPPGQGGNEQFF.

The V and J genes are TRBV27 and TRBJ1-5; the match to TRBD1 covers 8 bases. Germline CDR1 MNHEY, CDR2 SMNVEV (reference sequence). The V and J ends lost 3 bases and 2 bases, in that order; junction bases with no gene match: 6. The CDR3 consists of 16 residues. The CDR3 region is CASSFHPGQGNQPQHF. The DNA of the CDR3 is TGTGCCAGCAGTTTTCATCCGGGACAGGGCAATCAGCCCCAGCATTTT.

The gene calls are TRBV2 and TRBJ2-7; 9 bases match TRBD1. V lost 5 bases to trimming and J lost 5 bases; unmatched junction nucleotides: 7. Germline loops: CDR1 SNHLY, CDR2 FYNNEI. CDR3 length equals 14 residues. CDR3 loop: CASSLDRGEDEQYF. DNA for the CDR3: TGTGCCAGCAGTCTGGACAGGGGAGAGGACGAGCAGTACTTC.

The V and J genes are TRBV27 and TRBJ2-2; D gene unclear. Germline lookup yields CDR1 MNHEY and CDR2 SMNVEV (reference sequence). The CDR3 is 12 amino acids. With 6 bases removed from V and 2 bases from J, the gap between germline ends came to 4 bases. The CDR3 region has the DNA TGTGCCAGCAGCCCTAACACCGGGGAGCTGTTTTTT. Amino acids: CASSPNTGELFF.

The J gene is TRBJ1-4, the V gene TRBV29-1; 9 positions agree with TRBD1. The trim removed 4 bases at V and 2 bases at J, leaving 2 bases unmatched. Per the germline V gene, CDR1 is SQVTM and CDR2 is ANQGSEA. The CDR3 has 14 amino acids. CDR3 loop: CSVGDRVTNEKLFF. CDR3 sequence (DNA): TGCAGCGTTGGGGACAGGGTTACTAATGAAAAACTGTTTTTT.

CDR3 DNA: TGTGCCAGCAGCGTAGGGTGGGGCCTAAATCAGCCCCAGCATTTT. It is translated as CASSVGWGLNQPQHF. This chain joins TRBV9 and TRBJ1-5; possible D gene TRBD1, 5 bases. The V end lost 0 bases, the J end lost 4 bases, and 11 bases lay between the germline ends. Germline CDR1 is SGDLS and CDR2 is YYNGEE. The CDR3 is made up of 15 amino acids. The full variable domain, rest sourced from reference TRBV9 and TRBJ1-5, is DSGVTQTPKHLITATGQRVTLRCSPRSGDLSVYWYQQSLDQGLQFLIQYYNGEERAKGNILERFSAQQFPDLHSELNLSSLELGDSALYFCASSVGWGLNQPQHFGDGTRLSIL.

V usage is TRBV7-2 and J usage is TRBJ2-3, with 8 bases identical to TRBD2. The CDR3 is 18 residues long. The ends lost 5 bases at V and 0 bases at J; junction bases unmatched: 13. CDR1 is SGHTA, CDR2 FQGNSA, per germline. CDR3 residues: CASSRPRSGGESTDTQYF. The CDR3 nucleotides read TGTGCCAGCAGCCGCCCGCGGTCGGGGGGGGAGAGCACAGATACGCAGTATTTT.

The chain combines TRBV5-6 with TRBJ2-7; 9 nucleotides align to TRBD1. The J segment lost 4 bases and the V segment lost 0 bases, leaving 5 bases of the junction unmatched. The length of the CDR3 is 15 residues. Looked up from germline, CDR1 is SGHDT and CDR2 is YYEEEE. The CDR3, as DNA: TGTGCCAGCAGCTTGGCCGGACAGGGGTTTTACGAGCAGTACTTC. Its translation: CASSLAGQGFYEQYF.

The CDR3 coding sequence is TGCGCCAGCAGCTTGGAGCTAGGACTAGCCGCCTACGAGCAGTACTTC. Translation: CASSLELGLAAYEQYF. The V and J genes are TRBV5-1 and TRBJ2-7, with 8 positions matching TRBD2. Trimming removed 0 bases from V and 2 bases from J; junction bases left unmatched: 7. Germline CDR1 reads SGHRS; CDR2 reads YFSETQ. The CDR3 has 16 residues.

There are a few counts of this clone. J is TRBJ1-2 and V is TRBV4-1; D is unclear. The CDR3 covers 13 residues. Looked up from germline, CDR1 is MGHRA and CDR2 is YSYEKL. Trimming left V 4 bases short and J 4 bases short, with 10 bases between. The CDR3 nucleotides are TGCGCCAGCAGCCCCACAGCCCTCTATGGCTACACCTTC. It is translated as CASSPTALYGYTF.